This T cell receptor beta chain was profiled in a study of blood T cell repertoires in COVID-19. The assay was immunoSEQ multiplex PCR, and TCRdb's table has in-frame clones only and misses some. The sample records about 440,000 clones, 90% being singletons. Trimming cost V 6 bases and J 3 bases; bases outside gene matches: 6. The CDR3 is 14 residues long. CDR1 and CDR2 (germline): LNHDA, SQIVND (reference sequence). The receptor comes from a young man who had recovered from COVID-19. The specimen was PBMCs or T cells enriched from blood (not recorded which). This chain links TRBV19 with TRBJ1-2; 8 bases are shared with TRBD1. The CDR3 bases are TGTGCCAGTAGACCGACAGGGGCGCACTATGGCTACACCTTC. Protein sequence: CASRPTGAHYGYTF.